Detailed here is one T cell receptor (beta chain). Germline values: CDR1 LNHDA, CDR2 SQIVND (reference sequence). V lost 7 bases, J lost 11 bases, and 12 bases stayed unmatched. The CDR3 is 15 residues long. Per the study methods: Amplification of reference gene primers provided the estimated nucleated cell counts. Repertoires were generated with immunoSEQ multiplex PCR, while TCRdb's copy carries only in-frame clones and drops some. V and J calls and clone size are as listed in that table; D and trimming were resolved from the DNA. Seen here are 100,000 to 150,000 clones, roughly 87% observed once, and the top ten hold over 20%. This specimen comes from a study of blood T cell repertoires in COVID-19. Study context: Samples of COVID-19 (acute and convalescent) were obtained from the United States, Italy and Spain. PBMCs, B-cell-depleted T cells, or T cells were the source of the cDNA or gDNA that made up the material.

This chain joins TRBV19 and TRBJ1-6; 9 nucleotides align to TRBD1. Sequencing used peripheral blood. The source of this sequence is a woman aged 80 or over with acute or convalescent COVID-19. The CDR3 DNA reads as TGTGCCAGTACCGCGATGGGACAGGGTTCAACACCCCTCCACTTT. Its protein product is CASTAMGQGSTPLHF.